The rows below give T cell receptor beta chains drawn from one sample of a study of T cells in Graves' hyperthyroidism and ophthalmopathy. TCRdb re-derived calls from the multiplex PCR reads in MiXCR, one entry per CDR3 protein. The data show 500,000 to 800,000 distinct CDR3 sequences, with approximately 42% seen just once and 6.5% to 9% held by the top ten. Sample: peripheral blood or thyroid tissue (not recorded which). These receptors originate from an adult man with Graves' disease, either hyperthyroidism or ophthalmopathy (not recorded which). Both conserved end residues are part of each CDR3. The order of the fields is V gene, D gene, clone size, CDR3 length, J gene, CDR3 protein, CDR3 DNA. A D gene is named only where the DNA matches it firmly. Only part of the rows carry a size: once, few, many, or a class if the clone is expanded.

v_call: TRBV20-1; d_call: .; clone_size: few; cdr3_length: 13; j_call: TRBJ1-1; cdr3_aa: CSARLRRGTEAFF; cdr3_nt: TGCAGTGCTAGGTTACGGAGAGGGACTGAAGCTTTCTTT
v_call: TRBV12-3/TRBV12-4; d_call: .; clone_size: .; cdr3_length: 13; j_call: TRBJ1-1; cdr3_aa: CATSLMGATEAFF; cdr3_nt: TGTGCCACCTCCCTGATGGGCGCCACTGAAGCTTTCTTT
v_call: TRBV29-1; d_call: .; clone_size: .; cdr3_length: 13; j_call: TRBJ1-2; cdr3_aa: CSVEKGDVAPSTF; cdr3_nt: TGCAGCGTTGAAAAAGGGGACGTAGCCCCGTCCACCTTC
v_call: TRBV6-5; d_call: .; clone_size: few; cdr3_length: 10; j_call: TRBJ1-1; cdr3_aa: CASRTTEAFF; cdr3_nt: TGTGCCAGCAGGACAACTGAAGCTTTCTTT
v_call: TRBV5-1; d_call: TRBD1; clone_size: .; cdr3_length: 15; j_call: TRBJ1-3; cdr3_aa: CASSSGTDSGNTIYF; cdr3_nt: TGCGCCAGCAGTTCCGGGACAGACTCTGGAAACACCATATATTTT
v_call: TRBV29-1; d_call: .; clone_size: .; cdr3_length: 13; j_call: TRBJ1-5; cdr3_aa: CSVAGGGIQPQHF; cdr3_nt: TGCAGCGTCGCCGGCGGAGGGATTCAGCCCCAGCATTTT
v_call: TRBV25-1; d_call: .; clone_size: .; cdr3_length: 14; j_call: TRBJ2-7; cdr3_aa: CASSEFDSSYEQYF; cdr3_nt: TGTGCCAGCAGTGAATTTGACTCGTCCTACGAGCAGTACTTC
v_call: TRBV15; d_call: .; clone_size: .; cdr3_length: 17; j_call: TRBJ1-2; cdr3_aa: CATSRDQPRQAKGGYTF; cdr3_nt: TGTGCCACCAGCAGAGATCAACCCAGACAGGCGAAGGGTGGCTACACCTTC
v_call: TRBV20-1; d_call: TRBD1; clone_size: few; cdr3_length: 15; j_call: TRBJ2-7; cdr3_aa: CSARRMRQGAYEQYF; cdr3_nt: TGCAGTGCTAGGAGAATGAGACAGGGGGCCTACGAGCAGTACTTC
v_call: TRBV7-4; d_call: .; clone_size: .; cdr3_length: 15; j_call: TRBJ1-6; cdr3_aa: CASSHAPGGSRPLHF; cdr3_nt: TGTGCCAGCAGCCACGCGCCCGGAGGGAGTAGACCCCTCCACTTT
v_call: TRBV2; d_call: .; clone_size: once; cdr3_length: 13; j_call: TRBJ2-7; cdr3_aa: CASRADYVCEQYF; cdr3_nt: TGTGCCAGCAGGGCGGACTATGTCTGCGAGCAGTACTTC
v_call: TRBV7-6; d_call: .; clone_size: many; cdr3_length: 17; j_call: TRBJ2-5; cdr3_aa: CASSSDFPLRPQETQYF; cdr3_nt: TGTGCCAGCAGCTCGGACTTCCCGCTACGCCCACAAGAGACCCAGTACTTC
v_call: TRBV2; d_call: TRBD2; clone_size: .; cdr3_length: 16; j_call: TRBJ2-5; cdr3_aa: CASSQELAVVQETQYF; cdr3_nt: TGTGCCAGCAGCCAAGAACTAGCGGTCGTACAAGAGACCCAGTACTTC
v_call: TRBV7-3; d_call: TRBD1; clone_size: few; cdr3_length: 14; j_call: TRBJ2-5; cdr3_aa: CASSGMTGEETQYF; cdr3_nt: TGTGCCAGCAGTGGGATGACAGGGGAGGAGACCCAGTACTTC
v_call: TRBV10-3; d_call: .; clone_size: .; cdr3_length: 11; j_call: TRBJ2-7; cdr3_aa: CARGNSYEQYF; cdr3_nt: TGTGCTAGAGGGAACTCCTACGAGCAGTACTTC
v_call: TRBV19; d_call: .; clone_size: few; cdr3_length: 13; j_call: TRBJ1-2; cdr3_aa: CASSPPSSYGYTF; cdr3_nt: TGTGCCAGTAGTCCCCCCAGTTCCTATGGCTACACCTTC
v_call: TRBV7-9; d_call: TRBD2; clone_size: few; cdr3_length: 16; j_call: TRBJ2-7; cdr3_aa: CASSSPLSGRNYEQYF; cdr3_nt: TGTGCCAGCAGTTCTCCCCTCAGCGGGAGGAACTACGAGCAGTACTTC
v_call: TRBV9; d_call: TRBD1; clone_size: .; cdr3_length: 15; j_call: TRBJ2-7; cdr3_aa: CASSVEGTGRHEQYF; cdr3_nt: TGTGCCAGCAGCGTAGAAGGGACAGGGCGCCACGAGCAGTACTTC
v_call: TRBV10-3; d_call: .; clone_size: many; cdr3_length: 14; j_call: TRBJ1-2; cdr3_aa: CAIFDRSTNYGYTF; cdr3_nt: TGTGCCATCTTTGACCGGAGCACTAACTATGGCTACACCTTC
v_call: TRBV12-3/TRBV12-4; d_call: .; clone_size: .; cdr3_length: 17; j_call: TRBJ1-5; cdr3_aa: CASSLDLGALRDQPQHF; cdr3_nt: TGTGCCAGCAGTTTAGACCTAGGTGCCCTTCGAGATCAGCCCCAGCATTTT
v_call: TRBV29-1; d_call: .; clone_size: .; cdr3_length: 13; j_call: TRBJ1-1; cdr3_aa: CSVDWGVGTEAFF; cdr3_nt: TGCAGCGTTGATTGGGGGGTCGGAACTGAAGCTTTCTTT
v_call: TRBV24-1; d_call: .; clone_size: .; cdr3_length: 22; j_call: TRBJ1-2; cdr3_aa: CATSGSTASSSYRDALTGGYTF; cdr3_nt: TGTGCCACCAGTGGTTCGACAGCCTCCAGCTCATACCGGGACGCACTGACGGGGGGCTACACCTTC
v_call: TRBV4-1; d_call: .; clone_size: .; cdr3_length: 14; j_call: TRBJ2-5; cdr3_aa: CASSQEWGEETQYF; cdr3_nt: TGCGCCAGCAGCCAAGAATGGGGCGAAGAGACCCAGTACTTC
v_call: TRBV25-1; d_call: .; clone_size: .; cdr3_length: 14; j_call: TRBJ1-5; cdr3_aa: CASSDTGHNQPQHF; cdr3_nt: TGTGCCAGCAGTGATACAGGGCACAATCAGCCCCAGCATTTT
v_call: TRBV20-1; d_call: .; clone_size: .; cdr3_length: 13; j_call: TRBJ1-1; cdr3_aa: CSARYRENTEAFF; cdr3_nt: TGCAGTGCTAGATATAGGGAGAACACTGAAGCTTTCTTT
v_call: TRBV20-1; d_call: .; clone_size: .; cdr3_length: 14; j_call: TRBJ2-7; cdr3_aa: CSARDRTNNYEQYF; cdr3_nt: TGCAGTGCTAGAGATCGGACTAACAACTACGAGCAGTACTTC
v_call: TRBV10-3; d_call: .; clone_size: many; cdr3_length: 13; j_call: TRBJ1-1; cdr3_aa: CAISPGWLGEAFF; cdr3_nt: TGTGCCATCAGCCCAGGGTGGCTGGGTGAAGCTTTCTTT
v_call: TRBV19; d_call: TRBD1; clone_size: few; cdr3_length: 14; j_call: TRBJ1-3; cdr3_aa: CATRQGASGNTIYF; cdr3_nt: TGTGCCACCAGACAGGGGGCTTCTGGAAACACCATATATTTT
v_call: TRBV6-5; d_call: .; clone_size: many; cdr3_length: 12; j_call: TRBJ1-5; cdr3_aa: CASSYPAQPQHF; cdr3_nt: TGTGCCAGCAGTTACCCCGCTCAGCCCCAGCATTTT
v_call: TRBV7-2; d_call: TRBD1; clone_size: few; cdr3_length: 16; j_call: TRBJ1-4; cdr3_aa: CASSLVPDRVYEKLFF; cdr3_nt: TGTGCCAGCAGCCTGGTGCCGGACAGGGTTTATGAAAAACTGTTTTTT
v_call: TRBV7-8; d_call: .; clone_size: many; cdr3_length: 14; j_call: TRBJ2-7; cdr3_aa: CASSLRPRDNEQYF; cdr3_nt: TGTGCCAGCAGTCTCCGCCCCAGGGACAACGAGCAGTACTTC
v_call: TRBV16; d_call: .; clone_size: .; cdr3_length: 17; j_call: TRBJ1-6; cdr3_aa: CASSPILGVGGNSPLHF; cdr3_nt: TGTGCCAGCAGCCCAATCCTGGGAGTCGGAGGTAATTCACCCCTCCACTTT
v_call: TRBV19; d_call: TRBD1; clone_size: few; cdr3_length: 14; j_call: TRBJ1-1; cdr3_aa: CASSTHRGGTEAFF; cdr3_nt: TGTGCCAGTAGTACTCACAGGGGGGGAACTGAAGCTTTCTTT
v_call: TRBV7-9; d_call: TRBD1; clone_size: few; cdr3_length: 13; j_call: TRBJ1-6; cdr3_aa: CASMDRASSPLHF; cdr3_nt: TGTGCCAGCATGGACAGGGCGAGTTCACCCCTCCACTTT
v_call: TRBV9; d_call: .; clone_size: few; cdr3_length: 14; j_call: TRBJ1-3; cdr3_aa: CASSVSRVGNTIYF; cdr3_nt: TGTGCCAGCAGCGTCTCCCGGGTTGGAAACACCATATATTTT
v_call: TRBV7-8; d_call: .; clone_size: .; cdr3_length: 17; j_call: TRBJ2-7; cdr3_aa: CASSSLGVPGTNYEQYF; cdr3_nt: TGTGCCAGCAGCTCCCTGGGCGTACCCGGGACGAACTACGAGCAGTACTTC
v_call: TRBV19; d_call: .; clone_size: many; cdr3_length: 14; j_call: TRBJ1-1; cdr3_aa: CASSAGQPHTEAFF; cdr3_nt: TGTGCCAGTAGTGCAGGACAGCCACACACTGAAGCTTTCTTT
v_call: TRBV6-6; d_call: TRBD1; clone_size: few; cdr3_length: 15; j_call: TRBJ1-6; cdr3_aa: CASSYLTGDNSPLHF; cdr3_nt: TGTGCCAGCTCCTACCTGACAGGGGATAATTCACCCCTCCACTTT
v_call: TRBV20-1; d_call: .; clone_size: .; cdr3_length: 15; j_call: TRBJ1-1; cdr3_aa: CSASGGAGVNTEAFF; cdr3_nt: TGCAGTGCTAGTGGGGGCGCAGGGGTGAACACTGAAGCTTTCTTT
v_call: TRBV20-1; d_call: .; clone_size: many; cdr3_length: 11; j_call: TRBJ2-7; cdr3_aa: CSARVQNEQYF; cdr3_nt: TGCAGTGCTAGAGTTCAGAACGAGCAGTACTTC
v_call: TRBV6-5; d_call: .; clone_size: .; cdr3_length: 18; j_call: TRBJ1-1; cdr3_aa: CASSYQMGSGSSDTEAFF; cdr3_nt: TGTGCCAGCAGTTACCAAATGGGCTCAGGGAGCTCGGACACTGAAGCTTTCTTT
v_call: TRBV7-8; d_call: .; clone_size: once; cdr3_length: 17; j_call: TRBJ1-5; cdr3_aa: CASSLLGFRARVQPQHF; cdr3_nt: TGTGCCAGCAGCTTACTGGGCTTCCGGGCTAGAGTTCAGCCCCAGCATTTT
v_call: TRBV20-1; d_call: .; clone_size: few; cdr3_length: 15; j_call: TRBJ2-6; cdr3_aa: CSALEGNSGANVLTF; cdr3_nt: TGCAGTGCACTAGAGGGCAACTCTGGGGCCAACGTCCTGACTTTC
v_call: TRBV5-1; d_call: .; clone_size: .; cdr3_length: 15; j_call: TRBJ1-2; cdr3_aa: CASSSTPVLGYGYTF; cdr3_nt: TGCGCCAGCAGCTCGACGCCGGTCCTAGGCTATGGCTACACCTTC
v_call: TRBV7-9; d_call: .; clone_size: few; cdr3_length: 15; j_call: TRBJ1-2; cdr3_aa: CASSLASGGAPGYTF; cdr3_nt: TGTGCCAGCAGCTTAGCGTCGGGGGGCGCGCCGGGCTACACCTTC
v_call: TRBV15; d_call: TRBD1; clone_size: .; cdr3_length: 17; j_call: TRBJ1-5; cdr3_aa: CATSRGGQGAPEQPQHF; cdr3_nt: TGTGCCACCAGCAGGGGTGGACAGGGGGCGCCTGAACAGCCCCAGCATTTT
v_call: TRBV7-9; d_call: .; clone_size: once; cdr3_length: 13; j_call: TRBJ1-2; cdr3_aa: CASSPVQIYGYTF; cdr3_nt: TGTGCCAGCAGCCCTGTACAGATTTATGGCTACACCTTC
v_call: TRBV13; d_call: .; clone_size: .; cdr3_length: 13; j_call: TRBJ1-2; cdr3_aa: CASKPGLNYGYTF; cdr3_nt: TGTGCCAGCAAACCAGGGCTTAACTATGGCTACACCTTC
v_call: TRBV6-6; d_call: .; clone_size: few; cdr3_length: 13; j_call: TRBJ1-1; cdr3_aa: CASIRGGETEAFF; cdr3_nt: TGTGCCAGCATCCGTGGGGGGGAGACTGAAGCTTTCTTT